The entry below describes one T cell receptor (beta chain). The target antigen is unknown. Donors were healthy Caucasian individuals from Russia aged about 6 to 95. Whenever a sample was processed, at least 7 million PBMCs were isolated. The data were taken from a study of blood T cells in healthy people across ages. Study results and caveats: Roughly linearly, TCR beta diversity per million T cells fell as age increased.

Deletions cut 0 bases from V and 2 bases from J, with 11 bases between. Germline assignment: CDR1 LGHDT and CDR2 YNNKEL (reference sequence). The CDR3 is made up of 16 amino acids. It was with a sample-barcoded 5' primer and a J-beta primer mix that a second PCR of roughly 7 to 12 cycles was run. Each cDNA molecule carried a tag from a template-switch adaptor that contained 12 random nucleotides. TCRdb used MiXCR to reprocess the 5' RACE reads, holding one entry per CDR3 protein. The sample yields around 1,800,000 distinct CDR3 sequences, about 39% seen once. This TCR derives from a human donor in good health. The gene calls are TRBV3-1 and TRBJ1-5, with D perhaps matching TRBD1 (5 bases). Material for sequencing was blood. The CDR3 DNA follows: TGTGCCAGCAGCCAAGATGTAGGGGAGGGCAATCAGCCCCAGCATTTT. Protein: CASSQDVGEGNQPQHF.